What follows are 7 T cell receptor beta chains derived from one specimen sequenced in a study of blood T cells in healthy people across ages. Then a second PCR, running about 6 to 12 cycles, was carried out with a sample-barcoded 5' primer and a J-beta primer mix. TCRdb re-called the 5' RACE reads through MiXCR, storing one row per CDR3 protein. Of around 650,000 distinct CDR3 sequences in the sample, roughly 41% are singletons; the top ten hold approximately 29%. Material for sequencing was blood. The receptors shown here come from a man older than 75 in good health.

This clonotype has just a few counts. The chain combines TRBV7-2 with TRBJ1-1; 7 nucleotides match TRBD1. CDR1 is SGHTA, CDR2 FQGNSA, per germline. This CDR3 comprises 13 residues. J was trimmed by 6 bases and V by 5 bases; bases with no gene match: 6. The CDR3 DNA is TGTGCCAGCAGCCGCAGACAGGGCTCTGAAGCTTTCTTT. Translating it yields CASSRRQGSEAFF. Supplemented by reference TRBV7-2 and TRBJ1-1, the full variable domain reads GAGVSQSPSNKVTEKGKDVELRCDPISGHTALYWYRQSLGQGLEFLIYFQGNSAPDKSGLPSDRFSAERTGGSVSTLTIQRTQQEDSAVYLCASSRRQGSEAFFGQGTRLTVV.

Notes on this clonotype: Its ends do not fully match the called genes, so a read error is possible. The V call is TRBV6-5, the J call TRBJ2-3; 10 nucleotides line up with TRBD2. Looked up from germline, CDR1 is MNHEY and CDR2 is SVGAGI. The CDR3 has 16 amino acids. CDR3 amino acids: CAGSSPLAGLKDTQYF. The CDR3 DNA reads as TGTGCCGGCAGTTCACCACTAGCGGGGTTAAAAGATACGCAGTATTTT.

This clonotype has more than one count but fewer than ten. The chain is built from TRBV6-2 or TRBV6-3 and TRBJ2-7, with a tentative D call TRBD2 (5 bases). Germline lookup yields CDR1 MNHEY and CDR2 SVGEGT. CDR3 length: 12 amino acids. Trimming removed 8 bases from V and 4 bases from J, with 12 bases in between. The CDR3 sequence is CASGNGVYEQYF. The CDR3 DNA reads as TGTGCCAGCGGAAACGGGGTATACGAGCAGTACTTC.

The chain recombines TRBV4-2 with TRBJ2-3, with a tentative D call TRBD2 (5 bases). CDR3 length: 16 residues. The ends were cut back, 1 base at V and 1 base at J, with 12 bases in the middle. The germline gives CDR1 LGHNA, CDR2 YNFKEQ. The CDR3, as DNA: TGTGCCAGCAGCCAAGCCGGAGGTGGAGGCACAGATACGCAGTATTTT. Protein sequence: CASSQAGGGGTDTQYF.

This rearrangement joins TRBV30 to TRBJ2-5, with 10 bases matching TRBD1. CDR1 is GTSNPN, CDR2 SVGIG, per germline (reference sequence). The ends lost 2 bases at V and 4 bases at J; junction bases unmatched: 7. This CDR3 comprises 15 residues. In nucleotides, the CDR3 is TGTGCCTGGAGTCCTCGGACAGGGGGGGTAGAGACCCAGTACTTC. Protein sequence: CAWSPRTGGVETQYF. The whole variable domain, remainder taken from reference TRBV30 and TRBJ2-5, is SQTIHQWPATLVQPVGSPLSLECTVEGTSNPNLYWYRQAAGRGLQLLFYSVGIGQISSEVPQNLSASRPQDRQFILSSKKLLLSDSGFYLCAWSPRTGGVETQYFGPGTRLLVL.

The chain combines TRBV30 with TRBJ2-5; D tentatively reads TRBD1 or TRBD2 (5 bases each). Gene TRBJ2-7 matches the end of the DNA better, so the J call may be wrong. The germline V gene encodes CDR1 GTSNPN and CDR2 SVGIG (reference sequence). The CDR3 has 16 residues. The chain's CDR3 is CAWSDFMRGFGGEQYF. As DNA, the CDR3 is TGTGCCTGGAGTGATTTCATGAGGGGATTTGGAGGCGAGCAGTACTTC.

This chain connects TRBV2 to TRBJ1-2; 7 bases are shared with TRBD1. V lost 6 bases and J lost 4; bases outside the gene matches: 5. Germline CDR1 and CDR2: SNHLY and FYNNEI. This CDR3 has 13 amino acids. The chain's CDR3 is CASRRGHGYGYTF. The CDR3 coding sequence is TGTGCCAGCAGGAGGGGGCATGGCTATGGCTACACCTTC.